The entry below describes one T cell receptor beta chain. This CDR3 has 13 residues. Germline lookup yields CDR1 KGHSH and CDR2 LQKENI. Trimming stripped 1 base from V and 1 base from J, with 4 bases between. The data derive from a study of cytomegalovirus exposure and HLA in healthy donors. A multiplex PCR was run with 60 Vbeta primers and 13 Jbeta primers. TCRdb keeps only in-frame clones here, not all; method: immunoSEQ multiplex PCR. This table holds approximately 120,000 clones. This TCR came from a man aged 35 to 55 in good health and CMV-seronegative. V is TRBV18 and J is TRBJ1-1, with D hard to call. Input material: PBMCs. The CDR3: CASSPQPNTEAFF. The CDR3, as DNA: TGTGCCAGCTCACCACAGCCGAACACTGAAGCTTTCTTT.